This TCR beta chain was recovered during a study of CD8 T cells in ankylosing spondylitis. Study-wide points: Ankylosing spondylitis blood appeared to carry a characteristic TCR beta motif of roughly 8 highly homologous variants. Reported data indicate significant enrichment of disease-linked clones within matched ankylosing spondylitis synovial fluid. CD8+ disease-linked clones were present at relatively low frequencies in blood.

Scientists made TCR beta libraries using quantitative 5'-RACE with molecular barcodes. TCRdb passed the 5' RACE reads through MiXCR, listing each CDR3 protein once. Here the sample spans roughly 470,000 distinct CDR3 sequences, 20% to 30% being singletons. On this clonotype: As yet, its antigen is unknown.

This CDR3 is built from 16 residues. V was clipped by 2 bases and J by 4 bases; unmatched bases: 6. Germline V gene data show CDR1 as LGHDT and CDR2 as YNNKEL (reference sequence). Sequenced input: blood, either unsorted or a sorted T cell fraction (not recorded which). This chain uses TRBV3-1 with TRBJ2-1, with TRBD1 matching 9 bases. This TCR was recovered from a male donor with ankylosing spondylitis. The CDR3 protein is CASSQIPGQGYNEQFF. The CDR3 DNA reads as TGTGCCAGCAGCCAAATTCCGGGACAGGGATACAATGAGCAGTTCTTC.